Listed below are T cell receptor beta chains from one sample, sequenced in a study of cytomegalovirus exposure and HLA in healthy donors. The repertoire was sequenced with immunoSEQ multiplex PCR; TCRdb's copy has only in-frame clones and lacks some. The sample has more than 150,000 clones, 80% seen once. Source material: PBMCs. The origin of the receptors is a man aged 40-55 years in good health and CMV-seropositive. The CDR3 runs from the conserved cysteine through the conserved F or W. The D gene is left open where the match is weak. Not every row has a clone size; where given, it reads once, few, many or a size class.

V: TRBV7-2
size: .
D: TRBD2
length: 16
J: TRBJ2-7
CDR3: CASSRSSGGYSYEQYF
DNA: TGTGCCAGCAGCCGATCTAGCGGGGGGTACTCCTACGAGCAGTACTTC

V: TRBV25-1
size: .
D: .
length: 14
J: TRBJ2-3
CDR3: CASSEYRGGDTQYF
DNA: TGTGCCAGCAGTGAATATAGGGGTGGGGATACGCAGTATTTT

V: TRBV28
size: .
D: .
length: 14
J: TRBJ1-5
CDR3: CASSRDRHNQPQHF
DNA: TGTGCCAGCAGTCGAGACAGGCACAATCAGCCCCAGCATTTT

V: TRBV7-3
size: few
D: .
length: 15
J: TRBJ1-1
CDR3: CASTDTGTMNTEAFF
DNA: TGTGCCAGCACCGATACCGGGACAATGAACACTGAAGCTTTCTTT

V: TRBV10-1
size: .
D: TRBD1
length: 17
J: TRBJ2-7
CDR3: CASSSNPGTGLFYEQYF
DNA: TGCGCCAGCAGCAGCAATCCCGGGACAGGACTTTTCTACGAGCAGTACTTC

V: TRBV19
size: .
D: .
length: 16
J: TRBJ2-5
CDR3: CASSPHGGQAQETQYF
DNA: TGTGCCAGTAGTCCCCACGGAGGGCAGGCTCAAGAGACCCAGTACTTC

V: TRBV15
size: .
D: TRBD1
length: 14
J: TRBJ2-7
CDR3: CATSRRGQGGEQYF
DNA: TGTGCCACCAGCAGGAGGGGACAGGGCGGCGAGCAGTACTTC

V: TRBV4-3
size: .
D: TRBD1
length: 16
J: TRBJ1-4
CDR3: CASSLTPGQIGEKLFF
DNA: TGCGCCAGCAGCCTAACACCGGGACAGATCGGTGAAAAACTGTTTTTT

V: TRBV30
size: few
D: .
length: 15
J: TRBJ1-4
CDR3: CAWSVLSGVSEKLFF
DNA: TGTGCCTGGAGTGTACTTTCAGGGGTCAGTGAAAAACTGTTTTTT

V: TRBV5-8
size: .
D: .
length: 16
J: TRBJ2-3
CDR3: CASSSSRGLRTDTQYF
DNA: TGTGCCAGCAGCTCCTCCCGGGGACTCCGCACAGATACGCAGTATTTT

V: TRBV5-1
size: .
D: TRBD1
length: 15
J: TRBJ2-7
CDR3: CASRQSWDRSYEQYF
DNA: TGCGCCAGCAGACAGTCTTGGGACAGATCCTACGAGCAGTACTTC

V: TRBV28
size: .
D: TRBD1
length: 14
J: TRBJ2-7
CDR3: CASGTDRDSYEQYF
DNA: TGTGCCAGCGGGACGGACAGGGACTCCTACGAGCAGTACTTC

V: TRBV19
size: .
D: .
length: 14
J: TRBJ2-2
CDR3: CASRLGSDTGELFF
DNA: TGTGCCAGTAGGCTCGGTTCGGACACCGGGGAGCTGTTTTTT

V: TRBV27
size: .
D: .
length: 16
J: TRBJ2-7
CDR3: CASSPPPGHYKDEQYF
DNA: TGTGCCAGCAGTCCTCCACCTGGACATTATAAGGACGAGCAGTACTTC

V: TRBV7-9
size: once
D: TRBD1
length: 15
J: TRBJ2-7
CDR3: CASSSGQGVIYEQYF
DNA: TGTGCCAGCAGCTCGGGACAGGGGGTTATATACGAGCAGTACTTC

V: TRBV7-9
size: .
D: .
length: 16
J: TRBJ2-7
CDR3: CSSSPSGQGASYEQYF
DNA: TGTTCCAGCAGTCCTAGCGGACAGGGAGCGTCCTACGAGCAGTACTTC

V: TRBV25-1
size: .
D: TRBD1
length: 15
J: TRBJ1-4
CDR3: CASIRTGGNNEKLFF
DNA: TGTGCCAGCATCCGAACAGGGGGCAATAATGAAAAACTGTTTTTT

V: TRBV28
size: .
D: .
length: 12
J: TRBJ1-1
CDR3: CAAGGGFTEAFF
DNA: TGTGCCGCGGGGGGGGGTTTTACTGAAGCTTTCTTT

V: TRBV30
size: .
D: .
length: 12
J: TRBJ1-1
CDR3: CAWSVRGPEAFF
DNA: TGTGCCTGGAGTGTACGGGGTCCTGAAGCTTTCTTT

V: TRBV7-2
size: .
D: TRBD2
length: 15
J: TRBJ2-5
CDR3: CASTTSGGVSETQYF
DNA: TGTGCCAGCACCACTAGCGGGGGGGTTTCCGAGACCCAGTACTTC

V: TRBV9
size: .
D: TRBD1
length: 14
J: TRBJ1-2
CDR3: CASSVGSGGYGYTF
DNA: TGTGCCAGCAGCGTAGGGTCAGGGGGCTATGGCTACACCTTC

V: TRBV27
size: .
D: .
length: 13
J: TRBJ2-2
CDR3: CASSFKNTGELFF
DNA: TGTGCCAGCAGTTTCAAGAACACCGGGGAGCTGTTTTTT

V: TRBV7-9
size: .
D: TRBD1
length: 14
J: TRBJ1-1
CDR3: CASSHGGTGVEAFF
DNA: TGTGCCAGCAGCCACGGGGGGACAGGGGTTGAAGCTTTCTTT

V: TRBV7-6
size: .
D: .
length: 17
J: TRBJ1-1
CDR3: CASSWGPKGPGLTEAFF
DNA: TGTGCCAGCAGCTGGGGGCCAAAGGGACCCGGACTGACTGAAGCTTTCTTT

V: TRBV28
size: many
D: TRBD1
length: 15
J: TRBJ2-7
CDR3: CASSPNRDRAYEQYF
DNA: TGTGCCAGCAGTCCCAACCGGGACAGAGCCTACGAGCAGTACTTC

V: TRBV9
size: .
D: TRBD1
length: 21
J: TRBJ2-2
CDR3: CASSVNPGQGRAYSNTGELFF
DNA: TGTGCCAGCAGCGTAAACCCGGGACAGGGGAGGGCTTACTCGAACACCGGGGAGCTGTTTTTT

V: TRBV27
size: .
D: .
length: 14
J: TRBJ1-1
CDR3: CASSLWMGFAEAFF
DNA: TGTGCCAGCAGTTTATGGATGGGCTTCGCTGAAGCTTTCTTT

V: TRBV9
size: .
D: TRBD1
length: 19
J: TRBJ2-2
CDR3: CASSPYLSLGDRGSGELFF
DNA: TGTGCCAGCAGCCCATACTTGAGTCTGGGTGACAGGGGTAGCGGGGAGCTGTTTTTT

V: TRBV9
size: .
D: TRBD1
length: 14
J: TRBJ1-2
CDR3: CASSPGGGVGGYTF
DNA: TGTGCCAGCAGCCCAGGGGGAGGAGTGGGAGGCTACACCTTC

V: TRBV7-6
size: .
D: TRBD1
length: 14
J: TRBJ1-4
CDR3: CATRRQGTNEKLFF
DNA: TGTGCCACCCGGAGACAGGGAACTAATGAAAAACTGTTTTTT

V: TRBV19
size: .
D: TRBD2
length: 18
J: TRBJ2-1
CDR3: CASSMTRASGGSYNEQFF
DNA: TGTGCCAGTAGTATGACTAGGGCTAGCGGGGGGTCCTACAATGAGCAGTTCTTC

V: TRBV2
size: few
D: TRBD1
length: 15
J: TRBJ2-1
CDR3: CASSEEYRGHNEQFF
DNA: TGTGCCAGCAGTGAAGAATACAGGGGGCACAATGAGCAGTTCTTC

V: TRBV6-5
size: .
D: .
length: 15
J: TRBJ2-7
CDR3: CASSYNPGSSYEQYF
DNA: TGTGCCAGCAGTTACAACCCGGGATCCTCCTACGAGCAGTACTTC

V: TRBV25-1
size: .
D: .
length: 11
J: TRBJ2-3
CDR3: CASSELGRVNF
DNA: TGTGCCAGCAGTGAATTGGGCAGGGTAAATTTT

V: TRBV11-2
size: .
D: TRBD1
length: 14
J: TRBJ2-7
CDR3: CASSLGDRAYEQYF
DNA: TGTGCCAGCAGCTTAGGGGACAGGGCCTACGAGCAGTACTTC

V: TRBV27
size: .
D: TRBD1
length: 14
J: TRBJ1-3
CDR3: CASSNRGTGNTIYF
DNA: TGTGCCAGCAGTAACAGGGGGACTGGAAACACCATATATTTT

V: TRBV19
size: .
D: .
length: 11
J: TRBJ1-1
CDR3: CASSRGTEAFF
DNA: TGTGCCAGTAGTAGAGGCACTGAAGCTTTCTTT

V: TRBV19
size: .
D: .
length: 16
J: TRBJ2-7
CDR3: CASSMAPGGWVNEQYF
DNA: TGTGCCAGTAGTATGGCCCCCGGAGGCTGGGTTAACGAGCAGTACTTC

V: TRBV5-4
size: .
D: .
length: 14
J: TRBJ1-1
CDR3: CAMMPRQVNTEAFF
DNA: TGTGCCATGATGCCTCGACAGGTGAACACTGAAGCTTTCTTT

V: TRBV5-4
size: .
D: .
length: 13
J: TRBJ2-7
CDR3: CASSLEAPYEQYF
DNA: TGTGCCAGCAGCTTGGAAGCCCCCTACGAGCAGTACTTC

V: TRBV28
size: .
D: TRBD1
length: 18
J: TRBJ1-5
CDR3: CASSKWTGGGGSNQPQHF
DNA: TGCGCCAGCAGTAAGTGGACAGGGGGAGGGGGTAGCAATCAGCCCCAGCATTTT

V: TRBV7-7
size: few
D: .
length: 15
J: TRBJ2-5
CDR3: CASTLGGGSVETQYF
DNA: TGTGCTAGCACCCTAGGGGGAGGGTCGGTGGAGACCCAGTACTTC

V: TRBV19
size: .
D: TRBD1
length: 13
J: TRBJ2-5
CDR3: CASSMGQTETQYF
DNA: TGTGCCAGTAGTATGGGACAGACGGAGACCCAGTACTTC

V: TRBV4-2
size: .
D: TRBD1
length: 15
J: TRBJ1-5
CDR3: CASRRDRESNQPQHF
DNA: TGTGCCAGCAGACGGGACAGGGAAAGCAATCAGCCCCAGCATTTT

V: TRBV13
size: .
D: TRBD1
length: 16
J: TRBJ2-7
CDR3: CASSTSRDRSSYEQYF
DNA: TGTGCCAGCAGCACAAGCCGGGACAGAAGCTCCTACGAGCAGTACTTC

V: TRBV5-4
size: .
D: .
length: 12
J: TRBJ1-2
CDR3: CASSLAWESYTF
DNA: TGTGCCAGCAGCTTGGCCTGGGAGTCCTACACCTTC

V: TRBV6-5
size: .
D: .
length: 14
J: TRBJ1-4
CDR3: CASSYARFNEKLFF
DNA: TGTGCCAGCAGTTACGCGCGGTTTAATGAAAAACTGTTTTTT

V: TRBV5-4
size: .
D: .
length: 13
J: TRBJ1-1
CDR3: CASSLVPGTEAFF
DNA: TGTGCCAGCAGCCTCGTCCCAGGGACTGAAGCTTTCTTT

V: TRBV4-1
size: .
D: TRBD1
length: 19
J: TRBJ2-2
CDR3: CASSQFPMETGALTGELFF
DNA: TGCGCCAGCAGCCAATTCCCTATGGAAACAGGGGCGCTGACCGGGGAGCTGTTTTTT

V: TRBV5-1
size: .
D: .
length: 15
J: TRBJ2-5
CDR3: CASSPLPGWEETQYF
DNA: TGCGCCAGCAGCCCCCTTCCAGGGTGGGAAGAGACCCAGTACTTC

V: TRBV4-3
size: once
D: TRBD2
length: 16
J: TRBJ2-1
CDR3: CASSQGPLAGVNEQFF
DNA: TGCGCCAGCAGCCAAGGGCCGCTAGCGGGGGTCAATGAGCAGTTCTTC

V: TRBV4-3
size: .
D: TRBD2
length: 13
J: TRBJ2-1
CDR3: CASSPSGGPEQFF
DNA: TGCGCCAGCAGCCCGAGCGGGGGCCCGGAGCAGTTCTTC

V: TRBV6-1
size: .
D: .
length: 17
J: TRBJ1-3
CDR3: CASSALQGILVGNTIYF
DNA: TGTGCCAGCAGTGCCTTACAGGGAATACTCGTTGGAAACACCATATATTTT

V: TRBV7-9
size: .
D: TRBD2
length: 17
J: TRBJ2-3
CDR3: CASSLVALAGGTDTQYF
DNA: TGTGCCAGCAGCTTAGTTGCGCTAGCGGGGGGCACAGATACGCAGTATTTT

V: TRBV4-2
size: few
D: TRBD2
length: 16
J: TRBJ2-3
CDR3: CASSRETSGVGDTQYF
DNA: TGTGCCAGCAGCCGAGAAACGAGCGGGGTTGGGGATACGCAGTATTTT